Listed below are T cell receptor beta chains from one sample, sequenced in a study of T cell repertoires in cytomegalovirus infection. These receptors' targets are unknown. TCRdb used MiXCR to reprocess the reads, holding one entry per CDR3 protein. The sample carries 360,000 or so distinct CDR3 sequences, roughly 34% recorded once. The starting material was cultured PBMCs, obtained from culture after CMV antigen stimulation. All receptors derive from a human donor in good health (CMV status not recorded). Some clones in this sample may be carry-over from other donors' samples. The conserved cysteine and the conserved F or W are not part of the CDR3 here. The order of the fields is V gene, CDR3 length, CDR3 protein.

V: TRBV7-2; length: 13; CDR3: ASSLSGRRADTQY
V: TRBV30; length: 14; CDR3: AWSAGTGAVDQPQH
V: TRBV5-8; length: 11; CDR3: ASSLRLRTEAF
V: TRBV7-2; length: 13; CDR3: ASSSRTSGSNEQF
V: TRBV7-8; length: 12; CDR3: ASSFRRAQETQY
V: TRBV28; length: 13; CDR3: ASNPSTGNNSPLH
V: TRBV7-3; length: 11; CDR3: ASSLGASNEQY
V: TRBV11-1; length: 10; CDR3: ASSGLLDTQY
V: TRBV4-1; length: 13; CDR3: ASSKADLAAGELF
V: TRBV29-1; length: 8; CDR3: SVQFTEAF
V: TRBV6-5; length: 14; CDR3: ASSYSRASSYNEQF
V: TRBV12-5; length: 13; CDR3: ASGLILAGADTQY
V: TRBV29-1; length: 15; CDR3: SVEDPIAVQGNRGYT
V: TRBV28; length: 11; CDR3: ASRTGGTGELF
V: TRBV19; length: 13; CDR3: ASSTSGSNTGELF
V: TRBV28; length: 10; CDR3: ATLRGREPQH
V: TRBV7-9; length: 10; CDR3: ASKGRSYEQY
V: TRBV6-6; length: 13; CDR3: ASSAIQGRNQPQH
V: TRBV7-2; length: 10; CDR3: ASTQGCQPQH
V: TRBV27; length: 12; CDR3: ASRRTQGNYGYT
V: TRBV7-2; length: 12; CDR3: ASSPRGGSYEQY
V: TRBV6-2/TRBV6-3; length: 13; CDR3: ASSYRGGKGNEQF